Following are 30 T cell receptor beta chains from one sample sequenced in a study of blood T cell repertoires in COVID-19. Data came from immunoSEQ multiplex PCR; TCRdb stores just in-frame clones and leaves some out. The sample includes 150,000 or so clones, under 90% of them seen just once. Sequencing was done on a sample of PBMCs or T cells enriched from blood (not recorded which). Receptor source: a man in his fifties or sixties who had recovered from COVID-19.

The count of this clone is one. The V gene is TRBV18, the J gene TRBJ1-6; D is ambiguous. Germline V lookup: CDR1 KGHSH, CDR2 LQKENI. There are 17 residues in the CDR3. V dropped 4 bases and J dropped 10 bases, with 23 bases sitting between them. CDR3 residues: CASSLAGPGSAGSPLHF. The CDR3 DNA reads TGTGCCAGCTCACTGGCAGGCCCGGGATCTGCCGGATCACCCCTCCACTTT.

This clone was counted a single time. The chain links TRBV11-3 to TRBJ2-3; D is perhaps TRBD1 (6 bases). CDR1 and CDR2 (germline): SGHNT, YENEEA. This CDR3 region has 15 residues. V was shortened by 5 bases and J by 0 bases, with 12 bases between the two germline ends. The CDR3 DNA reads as TGTGCCAGCAGCCCCGGGACAACTAGCACAGATACGCAGTATTTT. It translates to CASSPGTTSTDTQYF.

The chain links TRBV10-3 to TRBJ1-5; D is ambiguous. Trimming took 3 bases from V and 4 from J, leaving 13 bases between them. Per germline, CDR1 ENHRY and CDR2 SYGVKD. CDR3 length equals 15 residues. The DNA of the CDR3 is TGTGCCATCAGTGATACGGAGGGTGCGAATCAGCCCCAGCATTTT. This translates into CAISDTEGANQPQHF.

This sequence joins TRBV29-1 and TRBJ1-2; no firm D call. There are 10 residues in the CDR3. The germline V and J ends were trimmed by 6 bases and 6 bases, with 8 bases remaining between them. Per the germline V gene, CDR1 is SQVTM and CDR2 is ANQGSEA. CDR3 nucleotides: TGCAGCGTAGCGTTAAATGGCTACACCTTC. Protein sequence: CSVALNGYTF.

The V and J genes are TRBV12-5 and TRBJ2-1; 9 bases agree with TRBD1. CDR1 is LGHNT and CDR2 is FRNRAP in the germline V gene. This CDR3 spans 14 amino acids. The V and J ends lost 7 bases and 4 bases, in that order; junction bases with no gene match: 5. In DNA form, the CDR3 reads TGTGCTAGTGTGCCGGGACAGGGATACAATGAGCAGTTCTTC. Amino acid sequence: CASVPGQGYNEQFF. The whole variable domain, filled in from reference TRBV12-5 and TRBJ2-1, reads DARVTQTPRHKVTEMGQEVTMRCQPILGHNTVFWYRQTMMQGLELLAYFRNRAPLDDSGMPKDRFSAEMPDATLATLKIQPSEPRDSAVYFCASVPGQGYNEQFFGPGTRLTVL.

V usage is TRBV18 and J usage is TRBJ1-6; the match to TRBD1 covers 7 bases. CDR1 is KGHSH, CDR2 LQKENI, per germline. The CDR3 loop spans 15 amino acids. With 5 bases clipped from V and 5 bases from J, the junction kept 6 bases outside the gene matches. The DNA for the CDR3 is TGTGCCAGCTCAAGCAGACAGGGTAATAATTCACCCCTCCACTTT. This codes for CASSSRQGNNSPLHF.

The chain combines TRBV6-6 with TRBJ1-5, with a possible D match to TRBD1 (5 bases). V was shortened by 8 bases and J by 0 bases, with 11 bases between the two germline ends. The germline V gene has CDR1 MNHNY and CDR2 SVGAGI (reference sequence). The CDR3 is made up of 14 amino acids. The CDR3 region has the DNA TGTGCCAGCGGGGGGGTGTATAGCAATCAGCCCCAGCATTTT. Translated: CASGGVYSNQPQHF.

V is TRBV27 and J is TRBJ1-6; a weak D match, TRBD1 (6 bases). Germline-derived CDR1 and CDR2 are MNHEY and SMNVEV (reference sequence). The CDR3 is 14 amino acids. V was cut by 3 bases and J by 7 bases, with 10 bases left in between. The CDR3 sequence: CASSFLQGNSPLHF. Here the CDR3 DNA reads TGTGCCAGCAGTTTCCTGCAGGGGAATTCACCCCTCCACTTT.

CDR3 sequence: CASSPWAQSHYGYTF. In DNA form, the CDR3 reads TGTGCCAGCTCACCATGGGCCCAGTCCCACTATGGCTACACCTTC. This chain links TRBV18 with TRBJ1-2, with D unclear. The V end lost 2 bases, the J end lost 3 bases, and 13 bases lay between the germline ends. CDR1 and CDR2 from the germline V gene are KGHSH and LQKENI. The CDR3 runs 15 residues.

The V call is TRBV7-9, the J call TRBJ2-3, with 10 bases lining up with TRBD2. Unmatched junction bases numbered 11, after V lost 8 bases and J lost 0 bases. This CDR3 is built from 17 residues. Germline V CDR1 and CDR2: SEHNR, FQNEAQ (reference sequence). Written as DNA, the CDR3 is TGTGCCAGCCGCGATCATACTAGCGGGGAAAGCACAGATACGCAGTATTTT. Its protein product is CASRDHTSGESTDTQYF.

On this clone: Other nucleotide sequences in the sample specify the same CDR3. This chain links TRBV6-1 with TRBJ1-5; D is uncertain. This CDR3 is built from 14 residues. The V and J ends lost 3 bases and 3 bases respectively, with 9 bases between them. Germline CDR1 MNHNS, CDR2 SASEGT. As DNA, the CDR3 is TGTGCCAGCAGTGAGTCGACAACCAATCAGCCCCAGCATTTT. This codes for CASSESTTNQPQHF.

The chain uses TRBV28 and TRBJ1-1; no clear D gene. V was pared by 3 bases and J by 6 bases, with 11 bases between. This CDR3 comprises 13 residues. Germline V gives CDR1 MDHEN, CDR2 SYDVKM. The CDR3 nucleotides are TGTGCCAGCAGTTTGAACGGGAGGGCTGAAGCTTTCTTT. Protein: CASSLNGRAEAFF.

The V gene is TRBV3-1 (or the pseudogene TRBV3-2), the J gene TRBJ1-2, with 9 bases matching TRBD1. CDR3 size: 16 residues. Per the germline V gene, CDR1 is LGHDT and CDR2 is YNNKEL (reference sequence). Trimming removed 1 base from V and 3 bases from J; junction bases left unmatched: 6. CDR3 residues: CASSQGGTGWDYGYTF. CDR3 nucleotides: TGTGCCAGCAGCCAAGGGGGGACAGGGTGGGACTATGGCTACACCTTC.

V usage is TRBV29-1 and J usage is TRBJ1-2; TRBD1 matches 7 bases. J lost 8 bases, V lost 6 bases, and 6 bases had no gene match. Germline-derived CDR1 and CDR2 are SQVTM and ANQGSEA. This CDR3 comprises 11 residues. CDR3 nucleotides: TGCAGCGTAGGAAGGGGGCAGGGCTACACCTTC. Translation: CSVGRGQGYTF.

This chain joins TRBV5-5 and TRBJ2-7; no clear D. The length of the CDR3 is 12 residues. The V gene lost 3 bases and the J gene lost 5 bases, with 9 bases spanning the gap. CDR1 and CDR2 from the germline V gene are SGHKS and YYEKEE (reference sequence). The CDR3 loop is CASSYAVDEQYF. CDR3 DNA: TGTGCCAGCAGCTACGCGGTAGACGAGCAGTACTTC.

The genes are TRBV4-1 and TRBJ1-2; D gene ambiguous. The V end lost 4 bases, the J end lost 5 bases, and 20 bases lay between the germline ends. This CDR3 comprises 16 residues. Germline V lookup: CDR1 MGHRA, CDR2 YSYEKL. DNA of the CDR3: TGCGCCAGCAGCCTTCTAGGTCCCGAAATATTATATGGCTACACCTTC. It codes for CASSLLGPEILYGYTF.

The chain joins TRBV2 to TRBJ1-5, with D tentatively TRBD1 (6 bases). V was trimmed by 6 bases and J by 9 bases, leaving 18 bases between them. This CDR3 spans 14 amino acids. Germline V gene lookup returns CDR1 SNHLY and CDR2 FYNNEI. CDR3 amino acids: CASSLGGAGWPQHF. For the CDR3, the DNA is TGTGCCAGCAGCCTCGGGGGGGCGGGGTGGCCCCAGCATTTT.

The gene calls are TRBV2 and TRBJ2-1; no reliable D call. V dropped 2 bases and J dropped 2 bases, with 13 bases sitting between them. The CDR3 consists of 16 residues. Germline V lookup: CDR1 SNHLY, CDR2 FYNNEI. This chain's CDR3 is CASSESAGPTYNEQFF. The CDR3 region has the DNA TGTGCCAGCAGTGAATCGGCAGGTCCAACCTACAATGAGCAGTTCTTC.

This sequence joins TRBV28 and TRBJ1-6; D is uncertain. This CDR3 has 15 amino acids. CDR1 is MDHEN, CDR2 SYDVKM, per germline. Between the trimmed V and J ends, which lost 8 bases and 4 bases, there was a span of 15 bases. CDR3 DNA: TGTGCCAGCTCAACGGCGGGTGATTATAATTCACCCCTCCACTTT. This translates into CASSTAGDYNSPLHF.

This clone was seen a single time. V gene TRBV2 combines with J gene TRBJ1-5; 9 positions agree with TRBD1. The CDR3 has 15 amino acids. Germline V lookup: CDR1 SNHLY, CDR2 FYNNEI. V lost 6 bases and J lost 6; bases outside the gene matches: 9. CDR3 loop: CASSEGQGQGQPQHF. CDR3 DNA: TGTGCCAGCAGCGAGGGACAGGGACAAGGTCAGCCCCAGCATTTT.

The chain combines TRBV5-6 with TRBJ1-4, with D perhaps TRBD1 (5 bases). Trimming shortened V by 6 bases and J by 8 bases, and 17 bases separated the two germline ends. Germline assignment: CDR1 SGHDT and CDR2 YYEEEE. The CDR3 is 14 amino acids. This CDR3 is CASTPWQGREKLFF. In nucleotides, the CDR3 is TGTGCCAGCACCCCGTGGCAGGGCCGCGAAAAACTGTTTTTT.

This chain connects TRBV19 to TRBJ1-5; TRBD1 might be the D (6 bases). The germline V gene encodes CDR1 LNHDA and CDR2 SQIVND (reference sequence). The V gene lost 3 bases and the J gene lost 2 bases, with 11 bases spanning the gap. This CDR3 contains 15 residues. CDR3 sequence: CASSIIRGGNQPQHF. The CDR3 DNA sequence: TGTGCCAGTAGTATTATCAGGGGCGGCAATCAGCCCCAGCATTTT.

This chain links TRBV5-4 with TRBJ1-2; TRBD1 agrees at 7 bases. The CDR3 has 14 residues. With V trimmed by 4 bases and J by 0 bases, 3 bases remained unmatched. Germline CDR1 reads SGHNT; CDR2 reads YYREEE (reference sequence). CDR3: CASSKDRTNYGYTF. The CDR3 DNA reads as TGTGCCAGCAGCAAGGACAGGACTAACTATGGCTACACCTTC.

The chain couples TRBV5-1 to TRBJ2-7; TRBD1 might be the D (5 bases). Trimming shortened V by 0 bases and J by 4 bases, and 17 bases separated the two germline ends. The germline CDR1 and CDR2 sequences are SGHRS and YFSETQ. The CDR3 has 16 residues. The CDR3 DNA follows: TGCGCCAGCAGCTTGGGCCTCAGGGTGTTGGAGTACGAGCAGTACTTC. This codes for CASSLGLRVLEYEQYF.

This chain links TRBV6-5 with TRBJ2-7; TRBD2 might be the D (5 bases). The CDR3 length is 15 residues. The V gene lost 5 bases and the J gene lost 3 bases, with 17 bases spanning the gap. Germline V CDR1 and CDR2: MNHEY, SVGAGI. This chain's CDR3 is CASSPNPGRVYEQYF. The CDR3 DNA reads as TGTGCCAGCAGTCCGAACCCCGGGCGGGTCTACGAGCAGTACTTC.

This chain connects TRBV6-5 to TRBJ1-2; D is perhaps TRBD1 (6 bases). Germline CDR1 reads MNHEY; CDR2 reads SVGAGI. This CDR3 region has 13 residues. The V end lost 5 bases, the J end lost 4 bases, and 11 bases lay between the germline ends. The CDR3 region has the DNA TGTGCCAGCAGTATAGACAGGATCTATGGCTACACCTTC. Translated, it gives CASSIDRIYGYTF.

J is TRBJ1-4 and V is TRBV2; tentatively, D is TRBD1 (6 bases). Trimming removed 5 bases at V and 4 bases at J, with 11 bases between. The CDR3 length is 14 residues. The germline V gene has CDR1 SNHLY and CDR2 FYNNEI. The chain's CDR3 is CASSYRVGNEKLFF. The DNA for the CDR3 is TGTGCCAGCAGTTACAGGGTTGGTAATGAAAAACTGTTTTTT.

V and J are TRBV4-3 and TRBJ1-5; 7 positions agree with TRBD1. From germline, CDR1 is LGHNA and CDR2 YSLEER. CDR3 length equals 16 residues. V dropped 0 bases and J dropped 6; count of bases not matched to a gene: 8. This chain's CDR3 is CASSQDRAGGSQPQHF. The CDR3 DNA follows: TGCGCCAGCAGCCAAGATAGGGCAGGGGGGAGTCAGCCCCAGCATTTT.

CDR3 residues: CASTQGPAVGEKLFF. For the CDR3, the DNA is TGTGCCAGTACTCAGGGGCCCGCAGTGGGTGAAAAACTGTTTTTT. The chain couples TRBV19 to TRBJ1-4, with a possible D match to TRBD1 (6 bases). The ends were cut back, 7 bases at V and 7 bases at J, with 19 bases in the middle. This CDR3 has 15 residues. CDR1 and CDR2 (germline): LNHDA, SQIVND (reference sequence).

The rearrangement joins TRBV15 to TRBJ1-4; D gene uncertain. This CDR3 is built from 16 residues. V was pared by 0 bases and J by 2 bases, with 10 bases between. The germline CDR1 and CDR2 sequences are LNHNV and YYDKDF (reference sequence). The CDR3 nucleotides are TGTGCCACCAGCAGAGAGAAAAGCGGGACTAATGAAAAACTGTTTTTT. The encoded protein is CATSREKSGTNEKLFF.